The rows below give T cell receptor beta chains drawn from one sample of a study of T-cell reconstitution after alpha-beta-depleted transplantation in children. TCRdb re-called the PCR reads with MiXCR, one entry per CDR3 protein. The sample gives hundreds of thousands of distinct CDR3 sequences, around 18% of which show up once; 2.5% to 4% is in the top ten. The sample was PBMCs from the stem cell graft donor, taken from the stem cell graft. The receptors derive from a human donor who donated a stem cell graft to a child with acute lymphoblastic leukemia. Both conserved end residues are part of each CDR3. The order of the fields is clone size, D gene, V gene, J gene, CDR3 protein, CDR3 DNA. A D gene is named only where the DNA matches it firmly. A clone size is listed for some rows: how often the clone was seen (once, few, many), or a class if it is expanded.

clone size: .; D gene: TRBD2; V gene: TRBV20-1; J gene: TRBJ2-5; CDR3 protein: CSASRGLAGDETQYF; CDR3 DNA: TGCAGTGCTAGTAGAGGACTAGCGGGAGATGAGACCCAGTACTTC
clone size: .; D gene: .; V gene: TRBV5-1; J gene: TRBJ1-5; CDR3 protein: CASSLVGSDGNQPQHF; CDR3 DNA: TGCGCCAGCAGCTTGGTGGGGAGTGATGGCAATCAGCCCCAGCATTTT
clone size: .; D gene: TRBD1; V gene: TRBV18; J gene: TRBJ2-7; CDR3 protein: CASSDRVISYEQYF; CDR3 DNA: TGTGCCAGCTCTGACAGGGTAATTTCCTACGAGCAGTACTTC
clone size: few; D gene: .; V gene: TRBV21-1; J gene: TRBJ2-4; CDR3 protein: CASSASGRAEKRKYF; CDR3 DNA: TGTGCCAGCAGCGCTAGCGGGAGGGCCGAAAAGCGAAAGTACTTC
clone size: .; D gene: .; V gene: TRBV29-1; J gene: TRBJ1-4; CDR3 protein: CSVVGTNEKLFF; CDR3 DNA: TGCAGCGTTGTGGGGACTAATGAAAAACTGTTTTTT
clone size: many; D gene: .; V gene: TRBV5-1; J gene: TRBJ2-5; CDR3 protein: CASSLEGEETQYF; CDR3 DNA: TGCGCCAGCAGCTTGGAAGGGGAGGAGACCCAGTACTTC
clone size: few; D gene: .; V gene: TRBV29-1; J gene: TRBJ2-7; CDR3 protein: CSVAGTSYEQYF; CDR3 DNA: TGCAGCGTCGCCGGGACTTCCTACGAGCAGTACTTC
clone size: few; D gene: TRBD1; V gene: TRBV12-3/TRBV12-4; J gene: TRBJ2-5; CDR3 protein: CASSSVRGPLETQYF; CDR3 DNA: TGTGCCAGCAGTTCCGTCAGGGGGCCGCTGGAGACCCAGTACTTC
clone size: .; D gene: .; V gene: TRBV7-9; J gene: TRBJ2-1; CDR3 protein: CASSPVNEHNEQFF; CDR3 DNA: TGTGCCAGCAGCCCGGTCAACGAGCACAATGAGCAGTTCTTC
clone size: .; D gene: .; V gene: TRBV3-1; J gene: TRBJ2-7; CDR3 protein: CASSQEDYYEQYF; CDR3 DNA: TGTGCCAGCAGCCAAGAGGACTACTACGAGCAGTACTTC
clone size: .; D gene: .; V gene: TRBV7-3; J gene: TRBJ2-2; CDR3 protein: CASSLTPFLNTGELFF; CDR3 DNA: TGTGCCAGCAGCTTAACCCCCTTCCTAAACACCGGGGAGCTGTTTTTT
clone size: few; D gene: TRBD1; V gene: TRBV7-7; J gene: TRBJ2-5; CDR3 protein: CASSLVDRAGETQYF; CDR3 DNA: TGTGCCAGCAGCTTAGTGGACAGGGCGGGGGAGACCCAGTACTTC
clone size: .; D gene: TRBD2; V gene: TRBV7-9; J gene: TRBJ2-2; CDR3 protein: CASSLGLAEYTGELFF; CDR3 DNA: TGTGCCAGCAGCCTAGGACTAGCGGAGTACACCGGGGAGCTGTTTTTT
clone size: .; D gene: TRBD2; V gene: TRBV20-1; J gene: TRBJ2-3; CDR3 protein: CSALTSGSSRDTQYF; CDR3 DNA: TGCAGTGCGCTAACTAGCGGTTCCTCCCGGGATACGCAGTATTTT
clone size: .; D gene: .; V gene: TRBV6-5; J gene: TRBJ2-4; CDR3 protein: CASSYSWGDVDIQYF; CDR3 DNA: TGTGCCAGCAGTTACAGTTGGGGGGATGTAGACATTCAGTACTTC
clone size: few; D gene: TRBD1; V gene: TRBV19; J gene: TRBJ1-5; CDR3 protein: CASSIDSGGQINQPQHF; CDR3 DNA: TGTGCCAGTAGTATAGATTCAGGGGGACAGATAAATCAGCCCCAGCATTTT
clone size: .; D gene: .; V gene: TRBV20-1; J gene: TRBJ2-5; CDR3 protein: CSASEVGIRAPETQYF; CDR3 DNA: TGCAGTGCTAGCGAAGTGGGAATCAGAGCGCCAGAGACCCAGTACTTC
clone size: .; D gene: .; V gene: TRBV4-1; J gene: TRBJ2-3; CDR3 protein: CASSQVHTDTQYF; CDR3 DNA: TGCGCCAGCAGCCAAGTTCACACAGATACGCAGTATTTT
clone size: few; D gene: .; V gene: TRBV5-1; J gene: TRBJ2-3; CDR3 protein: CASSLAEGTSQYF; CDR3 DNA: TGCGCCAGCAGCTTGGCCGAGGGCACCTCCCAGTATTTT
clone size: .; D gene: .; V gene: TRBV5-1; J gene: TRBJ2-7; CDR3 protein: CASRDSGASYEQYF; CDR3 DNA: TGCGCCAGCAGGGACAGCGGAGCCTCCTACGAGCAGTACTTC
clone size: few; D gene: .; V gene: TRBV7-2; J gene: TRBJ2-7; CDR3 protein: CASTLPGLLPGESYEQYF; CDR3 DNA: TGTGCCAGCACCTTACCGGGACTCTTACCGGGGGAATCCTACGAGCAGTACTTC
clone size: .; D gene: .; V gene: TRBV20-1; J gene: TRBJ2-7; CDR3 protein: CSARPVHEQYF; CDR3 DNA: TGCAGTGCTCGACCTGTTCACGAGCAGTACTTC